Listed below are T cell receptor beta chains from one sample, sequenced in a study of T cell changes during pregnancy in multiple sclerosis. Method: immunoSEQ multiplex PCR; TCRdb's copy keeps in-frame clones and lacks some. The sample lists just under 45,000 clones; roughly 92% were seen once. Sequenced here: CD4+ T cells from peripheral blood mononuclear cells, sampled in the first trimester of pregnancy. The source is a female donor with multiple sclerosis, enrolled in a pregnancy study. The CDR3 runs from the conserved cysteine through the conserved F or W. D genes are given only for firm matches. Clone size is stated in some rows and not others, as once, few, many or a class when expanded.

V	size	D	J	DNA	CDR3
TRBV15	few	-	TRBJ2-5	TGTGCCACCCAAGGGGAGGTTTGGGAGACCCAGTACTTC	CATQGEVWETQYF
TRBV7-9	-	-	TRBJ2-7	TGTGCCAGCAGCTTAGGCGGGACCACCGAGCAGTACTTC	CASSLGGTTEQYF
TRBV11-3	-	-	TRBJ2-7	TGTGCCAGCAGCCGGACAGTTTTGGGCGAGCAGTACTTC	CASSRTVLGEQYF
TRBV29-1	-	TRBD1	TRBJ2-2	TGCAGCGTCGGAAAGGGGGCATACACCGGGGAGCTGTTTTTT	CSVGKGAYTGELFF
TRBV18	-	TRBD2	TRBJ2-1	TGTGCCAGCTCCCTCGGAGCGGGAGGGCCTAGCAATGAGCAGTTCTTC	CASSLGAGGPSNEQFF
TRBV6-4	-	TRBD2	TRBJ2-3	TGTGCCACCAGACTAGCGGGAGCTAGCACAGATACGCAGTATTTT	CATRLAGASTDTQYF
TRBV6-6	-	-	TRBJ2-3	TGTGCCAGCAGTTACTCCGGCGGGATGGCAGATACGCAGTATTTT	CASSYSGGMADTQYF
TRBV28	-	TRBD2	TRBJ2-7	TGTGCCAGCAGTTTATTTGCTAGCGGGAGGGCCTCCTACGAGCAGTACTTC	CASSLFASGRASYEQYF
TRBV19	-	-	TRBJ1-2	TGTGCCAGTAGAGAGGCTGGAGGACCCCCGGGAGATGGCTACACCTTC	CASREAGGPPGDGYTF
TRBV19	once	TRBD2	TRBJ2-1	TGTGCCAGTAGGGGGACTAGCGGGAGTTGGGTGTTCTTC	CASRGTSGSWVFF
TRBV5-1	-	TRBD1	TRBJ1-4	TGCGCCAGCAGCTTGGCCTACAGGGGCTTCGAAAAACTGTTTTTT	CASSLAYRGFEKLFF
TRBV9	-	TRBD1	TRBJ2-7	TGTGCCAGCAGCCCGACAGGGGGGCCCTACGAGCAGTACTTC	CASSPTGGPYEQYF
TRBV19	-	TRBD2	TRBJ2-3	TGTGCCAGTAGCGCCACCGGGACTAGTCGCACAGATACGCAGTATTTT	CASSATGTSRTDTQYF
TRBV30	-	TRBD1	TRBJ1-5	TGTGCCTGGAGTGGTGACAGGGCTCAGCCCCAGCATTTT	CAWSGDRAQPQHF
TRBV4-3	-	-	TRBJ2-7	TGCGCCAGCAGCCAAGACAGAACAGGCTCCTACGAGCAGTACTTC	CASSQDRTGSYEQYF
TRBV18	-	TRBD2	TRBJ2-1	TGTGCCAGCTCACGGACTAGCGGGAGGCACGAACGGGACAATGAGCAGTTCTTC	CASSRTSGRHERDNEQFF
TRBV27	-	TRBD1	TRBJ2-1	TGTGCCAGCAGTTTCTGGGGACAGAGTGACTACAATGAGCAGTTCTTC	CASSFWGQSDYNEQFF
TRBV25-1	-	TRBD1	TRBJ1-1	TGTGCCAGCAGTGTGCAGGGGGTCACTGAAGCTTTCTTT	CASSVQGVTEAFF
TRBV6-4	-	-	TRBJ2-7	TGTGCCAGCAGTGACTCCCCCCCCGGCGTCAGGGATTACGAGCAGTACTTC	CASSDSPPGVRDYEQYF
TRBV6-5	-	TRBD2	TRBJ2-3	TGTGCCAGCAGCCCGGACCTAGCGGGGCATACGCAGTATTTT	CASSPDLAGHTQYF
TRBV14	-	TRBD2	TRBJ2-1	TGTGCCAGCAGCAACCCCGGGACTAGCGGGACAAATGAGCAGTTCTTC	CASSNPGTSGTNEQFF
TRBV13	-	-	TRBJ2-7	TGTGCCAGCAGCTCCAGGGGTTTACCCTACGAGCAGTACTTC	CASSSRGLPYEQYF
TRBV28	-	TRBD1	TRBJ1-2	TGTGCCAGCAGCGGGACAGGGGGCTACACCTTC	CASSGTGGYTF
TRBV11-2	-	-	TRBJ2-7	TGTGCCAGCAGCTTAGAGTTGGGCCGCTACGAGCAGTACTTC	CASSLELGRYEQYF
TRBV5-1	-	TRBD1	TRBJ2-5	TGCGCCAGCAGCTCACAGGGGACAGGGGAAGAGACCCAGTACTTC	CASSSQGTGEETQYF
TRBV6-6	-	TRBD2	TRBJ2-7	TGTGCCAGCAGTTACGGAACTCCGGGACTACTCTACGAGCAGTACTTC	CASSYGTPGLLYEQYF
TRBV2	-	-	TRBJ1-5	TGTGCCAGCAACTTTCTAAGCCAGCCCCAGCATTTT	CASNFLSQPQHF
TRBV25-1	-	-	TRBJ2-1	TGTGCCACGGTGTCCAGGGGATATGGTAATGAGCAGTTCTTC	CATVSRGYGNEQFF
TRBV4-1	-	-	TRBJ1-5	TGCGCCAGCAGCCAAGACGAGAACGTACTCAATCAGCCCCAGCATTTT	CASSQDENVLNQPQHF
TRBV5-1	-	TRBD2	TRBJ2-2	TGCGCCAGCAGCTTCGGGGGACTAGCGGGAGGGCTGAACACCGGGGAGCTGTTTTTT	CASSFGGLAGGLNTGELFF
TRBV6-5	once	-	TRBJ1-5	TGTGCCAGCAGTTACTTGCAGGGAAATCAGCCCCAGCATTTT	CASSYLQGNQPQHF
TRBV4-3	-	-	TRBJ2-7	TGCGCCAGCAGCAGGACTTCCGCGACCTACGAGCAGTACTTC	CASSRTSATYEQYF
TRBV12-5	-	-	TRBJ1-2	TGTGCTAGTGGTTTGGGGTCAGGGGAAGGTGGCTACACCTTC	CASGLGSGEGGYTF
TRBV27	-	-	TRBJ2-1	TGTGCCAGCAGTTTAGGGGCAGGATCCTACAATGAGCAGTTCTTC	CASSLGAGSYNEQFF
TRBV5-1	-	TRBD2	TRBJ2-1	TGCGCCAGCAGCTTGGCGGGGACAGCGGGAGGGGCGACTAGATGGAATGAGCAGTTCTTC	CASSLAGTAGGATRWNEQFF
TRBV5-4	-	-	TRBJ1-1	TGTGCCAGCAGCTTGGAGGGACTCCCAGCGAAAGCTTTCTTT	CASSLEGLPAKAFF
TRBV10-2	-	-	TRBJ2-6	TGCGCCAGCAGTGTCAGGAATACCCTCTCTGGGGCCAACGTCCTGACTTTC	CASSVRNTLSGANVLTF
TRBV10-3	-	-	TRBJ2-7	TGTGCCATCAGTGAGTCGGGAGGGGGGTTTTCCTACGAGCAGTACTTC	CAISESGGGFSYEQYF
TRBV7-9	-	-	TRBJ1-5	TGTGCCAGCAGCTTAGGGCAGGTGGGGGGACCCCAGCATTTT	CASSLGQVGGPQHF
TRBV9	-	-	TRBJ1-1	TGTGCCAGCAGCGTAGAACACTCGCGGACTGAAGCTTTCTTT	CASSVEHSRTEAFF
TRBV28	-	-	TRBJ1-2	TGTGCCAGCAAGTCAAGGGGCGCCGGCTATGGCTACACCTTC	CASKSRGAGYGYTF
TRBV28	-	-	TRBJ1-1	TGTGCCAGCAGTTTCTTTGGAAACCGCGGAACTGAAGCTTTCTTT	CASSFFGNRGTEAFF
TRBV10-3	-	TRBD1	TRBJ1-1	TGTGCCATCAGTTTGGGACAGTCGAACACTGAAGCTTTCTTT	CAISLGQSNTEAFF